Described below is a single TCR beta chain sequence and its context. Its antigen remains unidentified. This PCR relied on a set of 60 Vbeta primers and 13 Jbeta primers. Data came from immunoSEQ multiplex PCR; TCRdb stores just in-frame clones and leaves some out. The table has 170,000 or so clones, approximately 80% seen once. V trimming: 0 bases; J trimming: 6 bases; junction bases outside the gene matches: 3. Germline CDR1 reads LNHDA; CDR2 reads SQIVND (reference sequence). There are 14 residues in the CDR3. The data originate from a study of cytomegalovirus exposure and HLA in healthy donors. General study findings and limits: Researchers reported in a later analysis that a missense DCLRE1C variant was tied to TCR beta V- and J-gene trimming.

The chain carries TRBV19 and TRBJ2-7; 9 bases are a match to TRBD2. The receptor comes from a woman aged 50 to 60 in good health and CMV-seronegative. The specimen sequenced was PBMCs. Written as DNA, the CDR3 is TGTGCCAGTAGTATAGAGATAGCGGGAGCCGAGCAGTACTTC. It encodes CASSIEIAGAEQYF.